This TCR beta chain was captured in a study of T-cell reconstitution after alpha-beta-depleted transplantation in children. Study-wide results and limits: Hyperexpanded clones declined; after one year, newly produced T cells mostly supplied diversity. Some patients showed high day-60 TCRbeta diversity, which derived from surviving recipient T cells and thymic progenitors. There were reportedly several hundred expanded graft clones from which alpha-beta T cells came about two months after transplant.

It was with unique molecular identifiers that the TCRbeta library was prepared. TCRdb analysed the PCR reads with MiXCR anew, one entry per CDR3 protein. The table lists about 490,000 distinct CDR3 sequences, 10% to 13% of them singletons, with just over 2% in the top ten. CDR3 length: 14 residues. V lost 7 bases to trimming and J lost 0 bases, with 13 bases between them. Germline V gene sequence: CDR1 SQVTM, CDR2 ANQGSEA. This clonotype came up many times. The antigen is undetermined. This receptor was taken from a child aged 2-15 years with inherited bone marrow failure, due to receive a stem cell transplant. The material was PBMCs, obtained before TCRalphabeta/CD19-depleted stem cell transplant. The rearrangement joins TRBV29-1 to TRBJ2-1; no reliable D call. The CDR3 here is CSAPEESSYNEQFF. In DNA, the CDR3 is TGCAGCGCTCCAGAGGAGAGCTCCTACAATGAGCAGTTCTTC.